This T cell receptor (beta chain) was captured in a study of cytomegalovirus exposure and HLA in healthy donors. Study-level points and caveats: The finding came from a later analysis; first-cohort TCR clusters tended to co-occur in the approximately 120 validation repertoires.

The CDR3 is 15 residues long. CDR1 and CDR2 (germline): SGHVS, FQNEAQ. Trimming removed 5 bases from V and 2 bases from J, with 15 bases in between. The count of this clone is one. Its antigen is as yet unknown. Data came from immunoSEQ multiplex PCR; TCRdb stores just in-frame clones and leaves some out. The data show approximately 280,000 clones, with approximately 83% seen just once and approximately 1% held by the top ten. The sequence derives from a woman in her late teens or twenties in good health and CMV-seronegative. What was sequenced was PBMCs. The chain combines TRBV7-8 with TRBJ1-2, with D tentatively TRBD1 (6 bases). CDR3 DNA: TGTGCCAGCAGCACTCGACCGGGACAAAACTATGGCTACACCTTC. Its protein is CASSTRPGQNYGYTF.